This T cell receptor (beta chain) was obtained from a study of patients and donors after allogeneic stem cell transplantation. TCRdb called the RT-PCR reads again in MiXCR, with one record for every CDR3 protein. The sample has about 72,000 distinct CDR3 sequences, about 26% seen once. From germline, CDR1 is SGHAT and CDR2 FQNNGV. Deletions cut 1 base from V and 4 bases from J, with 17 bases between. The length of the CDR3 is 17 residues. The clonotype originates from a human donor who was either an allogeneic HSCT recipient or a stem cell or donor lymphocyte infusion donor (not recorded which). It is not recorded whose cells these are; they may come from a transplant donor. The material sequenced was blood, either unsorted or a sorted T cell fraction (not recorded which). The V and J genes are TRBV11-2 and TRBJ2-1, with a tentative D call TRBD2 (6 bases). CDR3: CASSLVRDSQRYNEQFF. The CDR3 DNA sequence: TGTGCCAGCAGCTTAGTTCGGGACTCTCAAAGGTACAATGAGCAGTTCTTC.